Below, 15 T cell receptor beta chains from the same sample are listed, as sequenced in a study of blood T cell repertoires in COVID-19. Sequenced by immunoSEQ multiplex PCR; TCRdb stores in-frame clones only, minus some. The data contain some 190,000 clones, around 81% of them seen just once; the ten biggest clones take up approximately 9.9%. Sequenced sample: peripheral blood. These receptors originate from a woman between 40 and 50 years old with COVID-19, enrolled during active disease.

V gene TRBV28 combines with J gene TRBJ1-4, with unresolved D. CDR3 length: 15 residues. CDR1 MDHEN and CDR2 SYDVKM come from the germline V gene. Between the trimmed V and J ends, which lost 7 bases and 5 bases, there was a span of 17 bases. The CDR3 region has the DNA TGTGCCAGCAAGATTCCTGCAGGCCAGAATGAAAAACTGTTTTTT. Protein product: CASKIPAGQNEKLFF.

This clone has a handful of counts. This sequence joins TRBV7-8 and TRBJ1-6; D gene uncertain. Germline CDR1 SGHVS, CDR2 FQNEAQ. The CDR3 contains 13 residues. The ends were cut back, 1 base at V and 10 bases at J, with 8 bases in the middle. CDR3 amino acids: CASSLGAGSPLHF. For the CDR3, the DNA is TGTGCCAGCAGCTTAGGCGCGGGGTCACCCCTCCACTTT.

V is TRBV30 and J is TRBJ2-5, with TRBD1 matching over 8 bases. This CDR3 is built from 14 residues. V dropped 3 bases and J dropped 5; count of bases not matched to a gene: 8. Germline assignment: CDR1 GTSNPN and CDR2 SVGIG (reference sequence). Here the CDR3 reads CAWRQTGGKETQYF. The DNA for the CDR3 is TGTGCCTGGAGACAAACAGGGGGGAAGGAGACCCAGTACTTC.

The chain couples TRBV20-1 to TRBJ2-1; no clear D. V was clipped by 3 bases and J by 8 bases, with 8 bases between them. Germline CDR1 and CDR2: DFQATT and SNEGSKA (reference sequence). The CDR3 length is 11 residues. The CDR3 DNA follows: TGCAGTGCTAGGCTCGAGGATGAGCAGTTCTTC. This codes for CSARLEDEQFF.

The gene calls are TRBV6-5 and TRBJ2-2; 8 bases are a match to TRBD1. The V gene's germline CDR1 is MNHEY and CDR2 SVGAGI. V lost 8 bases, J lost 5 bases, and 4 bases stayed unmatched. This CDR3 has 13 residues. The CDR3 sequence: CASLTGGTGELFF. The CDR3 DNA sequence: TGTGCCAGCCTTACAGGGGGTACCGGGGAGCTGTTTTTT.

In this sample, this clone turned up once. An end of the junction does not agree with germline; a read error may underlie this. The chain uses TRBV3-1 (or the pseudogene TRBV3-2) and TRBJ1-1; D gene unclear. Germline-derived CDR1 and CDR2 are LGHDT and YNNKEL (reference sequence). This CDR3 spans 12 amino acids. The CDR3: CASSQEYSRMVF. CDR3 bases: TGTGCCAGCAGCCAGGAATACAGTAGAATGGTCTTT.

The chain couples TRBV3-1 (or the pseudogene TRBV3-2) to TRBJ2-3; weak D call: TRBD1 (6 bases). Germline assignment: CDR1 LGHDT and CDR2 YNNKEL (reference sequence). The length of the CDR3 is 13 residues. With 2 bases removed from V and 6 bases from J, the gap between germline ends came to 9 bases. As DNA, the CDR3 is TGTGCCAGCAGCCAAACCCAGGGGGATACGCAGTATTTT. As protein: CASSQTQGDTQYF.

V and J are TRBV10-2 and TRBJ2-1; 8 nucleotides line up with TRBD1. The CDR3 spans 13 residues. Per the germline V gene, CDR1 is WSHSY and CDR2 is SAAADI. V shed 0 bases, J shed 12 bases, and the junction held 4 bases outside the gene matches. The CDR3 here is CASSESGDRTQFF. CDR3 sequence (DNA): TGCGCCAGCAGTGAGTCGGGGGACAGGACGCAGTTCTTC.

This sequence joins TRBV7-6 and TRBJ2-7, with D tentatively TRBD2 (6 bases). The germline V and J ends were trimmed by 1 base and 4 bases, with 8 bases remaining between them. The CDR3 has 13 residues. In germline, CDR1 is SGHVS, CDR2 FNYEAQ. DNA for the CDR3: TGTGCCAGCAGCTTAGGGGCGGGATACGAGCAGTACTTC. This codes for CASSLGAGYEQYF.

The V and J genes are TRBV24-1 and TRBJ2-2; TRBD2 agrees at 14 bases. The J segment lost 3 bases and the V segment lost 3 bases, leaving 8 bases of the junction unmatched. The V gene's germline CDR1 is KGHDR and CDR2 SFDVKD. This CDR3 is 19 amino acids long. CDR3 sequence: CATSDRRLAGGSDTGELFF. The CDR3 DNA sequence: TGTGCCACCAGTGATAGACGACTAGCGGGGGGGAGTGACACCGGGGAGCTGTTTTTT.

The chain employs TRBV4-1 and TRBJ1-4, with D perhaps TRBD1 (5 bases). The CDR3 runs to 13 residues. V was pared by 5 bases and J by 8 bases, with 12 bases between. Germline V gene sequence: CDR1 MGHRA, CDR2 YSYEKL. This CDR3 is CASSGKGPEKLFF. For the CDR3, the DNA is TGCGCCAGCAGCGGGAAGGGGCCGGAAAAACTGTTTTTT.

The chain is built from TRBV6-1 and TRBJ1-4; TRBD1 matches 8 bases. Germline-derived CDR1 and CDR2 are MNHNS and SASEGT. Losses at the gene ends were 0 bases for V and 2 bases for J; bases not matched to a gene: 11. CDR3 length: 19 amino acids. The CDR3 bases are TGTGCCAGCAGTGAAGCCCCTGTTTCGGGGACAGGTACTAATGAAAAACTGTTTTTT. Protein: CASSEAPVSGTGTNEKLFF.

The chain recombines TRBV5-1 with TRBJ2-7, with 11 bases lining up with TRBD2. With V trimmed by 4 bases and J by 7 bases, 19 bases remained unmatched. Germline lookup yields CDR1 SGHRS and CDR2 YFSETQ. The CDR3 spans 18 residues. The CDR3 spells CASSLRPPTSGTPLEQYF. CDR3 nucleotide sequence: TGCGCCAGCAGCCTGAGGCCGCCGACTAGCGGGACCCCATTGGAGCAGTACTTC.

The chain employs TRBV19 and TRBJ2-3, with D tentatively TRBD1 (6 bases). Germline CDR1 and CDR2: LNHDA and SQIVND (reference sequence). There are 14 residues in the CDR3. Trimming took off 4 bases at V and 6 bases at J, with 14 bases between the two ends. CDR3 in DNA: TGTGCCAGTAGTAGTAGACAGGCTCAGGATACGCAGTATTTT. Its translation is CASSSRQAQDTQYF.

The J gene is TRBJ2-7, the V gene TRBV5-1; TRBD2 is a possible D gene (6 bases). Germline assignment: CDR1 SGHRS and CDR2 YFSETQ. Trimming pared 0 bases from V and 4 bases from J, leaving 20 bases between. The CDR3 has 17 residues. The CDR3 DNA follows: TGCGCCAGCAGCTTGGTGGGTTATGGAGCGGGTGGATACGAGCAGTACTTC. It specifies CASSLVGYGAGGYEQYF.